This TCR beta chain was captured in a study of CD8 T cells in Susac syndrome. Study-level points and caveats: In its TCR sequencing and HLA analysis, the study acknowledged that the number of individuals was relatively small.

On this clonotype itself: Its antigen remains unknown.

Sequencing of TCR beta was carried out in blood CD8+ and CD4+ T cells. The authors negatively isolated CD8+ and CD4+ T cells and FACS-enriched TEMRA cells. A quantity of about 0.45 to 1 ug RNA underwent reverse transcription using random hexamers. The method of amplification for TCR beta CDR3 was immunoSEQ multiplex PCR, covering 54 Vbeta and 13 Jbeta. TCRdb independently ran MiXCR on the immunoSEQ multiplex PCR reads; one entry per CDR3 protein. Of roughly 150,000 distinct CDR3 sequences listed, approximately 93% are singletons. Per the germline V gene, CDR1 is SQVTM and CDR2 is ANQGSEA. The V gene end was trimmed by 6 bases and the J gene end by 4 bases; junction bases not matched to a gene: 3. This CDR3 is built from 12 residues.

This clonotype originated in a human donor with multiple sclerosis. The chain recombines TRBV29-1 with TRBJ2-4; 7 bases are a match to TRBD1. Source material: CD8+ T cells from PBMCs. CDR3 in amino acids: CSVETGKNIQYF. The DNA for the CDR3 is TGCAGCGTCGAGACAGGGAAAAACATTCAGTACTTC.